Shown below are 25 T cell receptor beta chains from a single sample sequenced in a study of molecular identifiers for immune sequencing clone quantification (dated by TCRdb to the late 2010s). Library preparation used PCR. The instrument was an Illumina HiSeq 4000. TCRdb passed the public sequencing reads through fastp at Q25 and MiXCR, retaining productive beta sequences. Each CDR3 protein gets just one entry, which takes the most common genes and DNA from the rows behind it. Here the sample has about half a million distinct CDR3 sequences; around 21% occur a single time. The ten largest account for more than 0.8% of the sample. Sequencing was done on a sample of naive CD8+ T cells from blood, with Jurkat cell RNA spiked in. The sample's cell subset or site label, decoded: FACS-sorted CD8+CD4-CCR7+CD45RA+ naive T cells. The receptors derive from a human donor in good health. Some libraries in this study had Jurkat cell RNA spiked in.

The sample holds a few counts of this clonotype. J is TRBJ2-2 and V is TRBV7-2, with no clear D. The germline V gene encodes CDR1 SGHTA and CDR2 FQGNSA. The CDR3 length is 15 residues. V lost 0 bases and J 1 base, leaving 6 bases between the germline ends. The CDR3 coding sequence is TGTGCCAGCAGCTTAGCGGACCGGAACACCGGGGAGCTGTTTTTT. It specifies CASSLADRNTGELFF.

This clonotype has a count of ten or more. The junction and the germline gene differ at one end; a read error may be behind it. The chain links TRBV5-1 to TRBJ1-5; a possible D gene is TRBD1 (5 bases). The length of the CDR3 is 15 residues. Looked up from germline, CDR1 is SGHRS and CDR2 is YFSETQ. The CDR3 loop is CASSLGGGSNQPQHF. CDR3 nucleotide sequence: TGTGCCAGCAGTTTGGGGGGAGGCAGCAATCAGCCCCAGCATTTT.

This clonotype was seen a handful of times. The genes are TRBV7-2 and TRBJ2-2; the D is unclear. Looked up from germline, CDR1 is SGHTA and CDR2 is FQGNSA. V gave up 1 base and J gave up 7 bases, with 13 bases separating them. The CDR3 totals 15 residues. CDR3 in amino acids: CASSLDGSIIGELFF. CDR3 DNA: TGTGCCAGCAGCTTAGACGGCAGTATCATCGGGGAGCTGTTTTTT.

This clonotype was seen more than once but under ten times. This sequence joins TRBV6-2 or TRBV6-3 and TRBJ2-6; 13 nucleotides align to TRBD2. V trimming: 0 bases; J trimming: 1 base; junction bases outside the gene matches: 9. Germline V CDR1 and CDR2: MNHEY, SVGEGT. The CDR3 has 21 amino acids. DNA for the CDR3: TGTGCCAGCAGTTACTCCCGTACTAGCGGGAGGGCCCCATCTGGGGCCAACGTCCTGACTTTC. This gives the protein CASSYSRTSGRAPSGANVLTF.

This clonotype has just a few counts. The J gene is TRBJ1-4, the V gene TRBV27; 7 nucleotides agree with TRBD1. The CDR3 runs to 13 residues. V gave up 6 bases and J gave up 8 bases; unmatched junction bases: 6. Looked up from germline, CDR1 is MNHEY and CDR2 is SMNVEV (reference sequence). The CDR3 is CASRRQGHEKLFF. CDR3 bases: TGTGCCAGCAGAAGACAGGGTCACGAAAAACTGTTTTTT.

The rearrangement joins TRBV20-1 to TRBJ2-2, with D uncertain. Per germline, CDR1 DFQATT and CDR2 SNEGSKA (reference sequence). V lost 5 bases and J 2 bases, leaving 6 bases between the germline ends. CDR3 length equals 12 residues. The CDR3: CSADANTGELFF. As DNA, the CDR3 is TGCAGTGCTGATGCTAACACCGGGGAGCTGTTTTTT.

The chain has TRBV3-1 and TRBJ2-3, with no clear D. Germline V gives CDR1 LGHDT, CDR2 YNNKEL (reference sequence). The ends were cut back, 0 bases at V and 7 bases at J, with 8 bases in the middle. The CDR3 runs 13 residues. CDR3 DNA: TGTGCCAGCAGCCAAGAATTAATCAATACGCAGTATTTT. Translated, it gives CASSQELINTQYF.

A single count supports this clonotype. This sequence may be a read error, since a much larger clone differs from it by one base. The chain uses TRBV28 and TRBJ2-2, with TRBD2 matching over 7 bases. In germline, CDR1 is MDHEN, CDR2 SYDVKM. The CDR3 covers 17 residues. Losses at the gene ends were 1 base for V and 6 bases for J; bases not matched to a gene: 11. The CDR3 nucleotides are TGTGCCAGCAGTTTATTGGCCGGCGGGAGATTAGCCGGGGAGCTGTTTTTT. The encoded protein is CASSLLAGGRLAGELFF.

Ten or more counts support this clonotype. The genes are TRBV7-2 and TRBJ2-1; D is uncertain. Trimming stripped 1 base from V and 6 bases from J, with 4 bases between. The CDR3 covers 12 residues. The germline V gene has CDR1 SGHTA and CDR2 FQGNSA. Written as DNA, the CDR3 is TGTGCCAGCAGCTTAGGGTTCAATGAGCAGTTCTTC. Protein sequence: CASSLGFNEQFF.

About this clonotype: One base away lies a much larger clone, so this may be a sequencing read error. The rearrangement joins TRBV4-3 to TRBJ2-7, with D perhaps TRBD1 or TRBD2 (5 bases each). The CDR3 covers 15 residues. Looked up from germline, CDR1 is LGHNA and CDR2 is YSLEER. Here the CDR3 DNA reads TGCGCCAGCAGCCAAGATAAGCGGACACTCTACGAGCGGTACTTC. Its translation: CASSQDKRTLYERYF.

In regard to this clonotype: This could be a read error, since a much larger clone is one nucleotide away. This chain joins TRBV19 and TRBJ2-6, with a weak D call TRBD1 (5 bases). This CDR3 is 20 amino acids long. Per germline, CDR1 LNHDA and CDR2 SQIVND (reference sequence). CDR3 bases: TGTGCCTGTAGTATAGTGCCCCCAGGGATTTACGGCTCTGGGGCCAACGTCCTGACTTTC. Encoded protein: CACSIVPPGIYGSGANVLTF. Combining the CDR3 with reference TRBV19 and TRBJ2-6 gives the whole variable domain DGGITQSPKYLFRKEGQNVTLSCEQNLNHDAMYWYRQDPGQGLRLIYYSQIVNDFQKGDIAEGYSVSREKKESFPLTVTSAQKNPTAFYLCACSIVPPGIYGSGANVLTFGAGSRLTVL.

This clonotype appeared many times. The chain is built from TRBV19 and TRBJ2-5, with a possible D match to TRBD1 (6 bases). The CDR3 is 16 residues long. Germline assignment: CDR1 LNHDA and CDR2 SQIVND (reference sequence). V shed 6 bases and J shed 4 bases, with 21 bases lying between them. This CDR3 reads CASSKTGTPFLETQYF. The DNA for the CDR3 is TGTGCCAGTAGCAAAACAGGGACCCCATTTCTAGAGACCCAGTACTTC. The full variable domain, with the rest looked up from reference TRBV19 and TRBJ2-5, is DGGITQSPKYLFRKEGQNVTLSCEQNLNHDAMYWYRQDPGQGLRLIYYSQIVNDFQKGDIAEGYSVSREKKESFPLTVTSAQKNPTAFYLCASSKTGTPFLETQYFGPGTRLLVL.

CDR3 amino acids: CASARDRGNGQPQHF. Here the CDR3 DNA reads TGTGCCAGCGCGCGGGACAGGGGGAACGGTCAGCCCCAGCATTTT. J is TRBJ1-5 and V is TRBV28, with TRBD1 matching over 11 bases. This CDR3 contains 15 residues. From germline, CDR1 is MDHEN and CDR2 SYDVKM. V lost 8 bases, J lost 6 bases, and 9 bases stayed unmatched.

The chain recombines TRBV18 with TRBJ1-2; D is perhaps TRBD1 (6 bases). The CDR3 runs to 15 residues. Germline CDR1 reads KGHSH; CDR2 reads LQKENI. Trimming removed 2 bases at V and 3 bases at J, with 13 bases between. The DNA for the CDR3 is TGTGCCAGCTCACCATCAGGGACACCCTACTATGGCTACACCTTC. Translating it yields CASSPSGTPYYGYTF.

A word on this clonotype: This may stem from a read error, because a much larger clone lies one nucleotide away. The chain employs TRBV30 and TRBJ1-1, with TRBD1 as a possible D gene (5 bases). This CDR3 region has 14 residues. Between the trimmed V and J ends, which lost 5 bases and 4 bases, there was a span of 17 bases. Germline loops: CDR1 GTSNPN, CDR2 SVGIG (reference sequence). In DNA, the CDR3 is TGTGCCTGGGACCCGGGACCGGGGGGCACTGAAGCTTTCTTT. This encodes CAWDPGPGGTEAFF.

Of note for this clonotype: A read error may be the cause here, since a much bigger clone is one base away. The rearrangement links TRBV14 to TRBJ2-7; 7 bases are shared with TRBD1. The CDR3 sequence is 14 residues long. Germline CDR1 and CDR2: SGHDN and FVKESK. The CDR3: CASSTGVLTYEQCF. The DNA for the CDR3 is TGTGCCAGCAGCACAGGGGTACTCACCTACGAGCAGTGCTTC.

In its sample, this clonotype was seen a few times. V gene TRBV15 combines with J gene TRBJ2-4, with D possibly matching TRBD1 (6 bases). The CDR3 runs to 14 residues. The ends were cut back, 5 bases at V and 9 bases at J, with 17 bases in the middle. Looked up from germline, CDR1 is LNHNV and CDR2 is YYDKDF (reference sequence). The CDR3 DNA is TGTGCCACCAGCGGCCGAGGGGGTGAGGCCATTCAGTACTTC. It specifies CATSGRGGEAIQYF.

The V gene is TRBV5-4, the J gene TRBJ1-2; no firm D call. Trimming removed 4 bases from V and 0 bases from J, with 10 bases in between. The CDR3 extends over 14 amino acids. CDR1 is SGHNT, CDR2 YYREEE, per germline (reference sequence). CDR3 sequence: CASSAVRANYGYTF. CDR3 bases: TGTGCCAGCAGCGCAGTGCGAGCTAACTATGGCTACACCTTC.

This clonotype occurred many times. V is TRBV7-9 and J is TRBJ2-7, with D perhaps matching TRBD1 (6 bases). V was clipped by 5 bases and J by 2 bases, with 10 bases between them. The germline V gene has CDR1 SEHNR and CDR2 FQNEAQ (reference sequence). The CDR3 totals 13 residues. The CDR3 loop reads CASSGAGAYEQYF. CDR3 bases: TGTGCCAGCAGCGGGGCAGGGGCCTACGAGCAGTACTTC.

In regard to this clonotype: A much larger clone lies a single base off, so this may be a read error. V and J are TRBV30 and TRBJ2-1, with 12 bases that match TRBD2. CDR1 and CDR2 (germline): GTSNPN, SVGIG (reference sequence). V dropped 2 bases and J dropped 3; count of bases not matched to a gene: 8. The CDR3 loop spans 17 amino acids. The CDR3 is CAWSLTSSGGGYNEQFF. CDR3 nucleotide sequence: TGTGCCTGGAGTCTCACCTCTAGCGGGGGGGGCTACAATGAGCAGTTCTTC.

This clonotype was recorded at least ten times. This sequence joins TRBV24-1 and TRBJ2-3; possibly TRBD2 for D (5 bases). This CDR3 region has 11 residues. Germline values: CDR1 KGHDR, CDR2 SFDVKD. The V end was cut by 7 bases, the J end by 4 bases, with 5 bases between. CDR3 in DNA: TGTGCCACCAGGGAGGCAGATACGCAGTATTTT. Translating gives CATREADTQYF.

This clonotype was recorded at least ten times. This chain connects TRBV9 to TRBJ2-6; D unclear. Trimming pared 0 bases from V and 0 bases from J, leaving 7 bases between. The CDR3 is made up of 16 amino acids. Germline assignment: CDR1 SGDLS and CDR2 YYNGEE. The CDR3 bases are TGTGCCAGCAGCGTAGAGAGTGTCTCTGGGGCCAACGTCCTGACTTTC. Encoded protein: CASSVESVSGANVLTF.

This rearrangement joins TRBV11-2 to TRBJ1-2; no clear D. V lost 1 base, J lost 4 bases, and 13 bases lay in between. The length of the CDR3 is 15 residues. The germline V gene encodes CDR1 SGHAT and CDR2 FQNNGV. In DNA, the CDR3 is TGTGCCAGCAGCTTAGTTCCAGTGAATACCTATGGCTACACCTTC. Its protein product is CASSLVPVNTYGYTF.

Remarks on this clonotype: This sequence may be a read error, since a much larger clone differs from it by one base. The chain combines TRBV28 with TRBJ1-1, with D possibly being TRBD1 (5 bases). The V gene lost 4 bases and the J gene lost 4 bases, with 19 bases spanning the gap. Germline CDR1 is MDHEN and CDR2 is SYDVKM. This CDR3 is built from 16 residues. The CDR3 protein is CASSWGLGGRGTEAFF. DNA for the CDR3: TGTGCCAGCAGTTGGGGCTTGGGAGGCCGGGGCACTGAAGCTTTCTTT.

This clonotype came up many times. CDR3 loop: CATRGDGSNNEQFF. The CDR3 DNA follows: TGTGCCACCAGAGGGGACGGCAGCAACAATGAGCAGTTCTTC. This chain connects TRBV24-1 to TRBJ2-1, with D perhaps given as TRBD1 or TRBD2 (5 bases each). V dropped 7 bases and J dropped 5 bases, with 14 bases sitting between them. Germline V gene data show CDR1 as KGHDR and CDR2 as SFDVKD. The CDR3 consists of 14 residues.